A selection of T cell receptor beta chains follows, all from one sample in a study of neurological immune-mediated disorders. Via MiXCR, TCRdb re-called the 5' RACE reads, giving one row per CDR3 protein. The sample consists of 55,000 to 70,000 distinct CDR3 sequences, roughly 5.6% of them appearing once. The sample consisted of PBMCs. The receptor set was obtained from a human donor with multiple sclerosis. The donor label of this sample is uncertain. CDR3s include the opening cysteine and the closing phenylalanine or tryptophan. The D gene is left open where the match is weak. Size tells how often a clone was seen (once, few, many) or the class of an expanded clone, and some rows leave it out.

v_gene,d_gene,abundance,len,j_gene,CDR3nt,CDR3aa
TRBV5-1,TRBD1,many,14,TRBJ2-7,TGCGCCAGCAGTGGACAGGGAGTCATCTACGAGCAGTACTTC,CASSGQGVIYEQYF
TRBV6-5,TRBD1,many,16,TRBJ1-1,TGTGCCAGCAGTTCCCCACCGGGACAGGGTATCGCTGAAGCTTTCTTT,CASSSPPGQGIAEAFF
TRBV5-1,TRBD1,many,14,TRBJ2-7,TGCGCCAGCAGCTTACCGGGCTCAGGGGGCGAGCAGTACTTC,CASSLPGSGGEQYF
TRBV5-1,.,many,14,TRBJ2-1,TGCGCCAGCGCGGGGAGGACAGCCTACAATGAGCAGTTCTTC,CASAGRTAYNEQFF
TRBV28,.,many,9,TRBJ1-1,TGTGCCAGGGCCACTGAAGCTTTCTTT,CARATEAFF
TRBV6-6,.,many,13,TRBJ2-7,TGTGCCAGCAGTTACGGACCCTCCTACGAGCAGTACTTC,CASSYGPSYEQYF
TRBV5-1,TRBD1,many,15,TRBJ1-1,TGCGCCAGCAGCCTAGACGGGACAGCTAACACTGAAGCTTTCTTT,CASSLDGTANTEAFF
TRBV5-6,.,many,14,TRBJ2-3,TGTGCCAGCAGTTTCGGACTCAGCACAGATACGCAGTATTTT,CASSFGLSTDTQYF
TRBV20-1,TRBD1,many,13,TRBJ1-2,TGCAGTGCGGCGACAGGGCGCGGATATGGCTACACCTTC,CSAATGRGYGYTF
TRBV10-2,.,many,15,TRBJ1-5,TGCGCCAGCAGTGTCGTCCTCGGTAGCAATCAGCCCCAGCATTTT,CASSVVLGSNQPQHF
TRBV12-3/TRBV12-4,.,many,12,TRBJ2-1,TGTGCCAGCAGTTTAGCAGGGAACGAGCAGTTCTTC,CASSLAGNEQFF
TRBV14,.,many,13,TRBJ2-5,TGTGCCAGCAGCGCCTACACGGCGGAGACCCAGTACTTC,CASSAYTAETQYF
TRBV2,.,many,14,TRBJ1-1,TGTGCCAGCAGTGAAGGACGGATGAACACTGAAGCTTTCTTT,CASSEGRMNTEAFF
TRBV10-2,TRBD2,many,15,TRBJ2-7,TGCGCCAGCAGCCCCTTAACGGGGGGGGTCTACGAGCAGTACTTC,CASSPLTGGVYEQYF
TRBV5-1,TRBD2,few,16,TRBJ2-5,TGCGCCAGCAGCTTGGGGACTAGCGGGGGGCTAGAGACCCAGTACTTC,CASSLGTSGGLETQYF
TRBV20-1,.,many,12,TRBJ1-4,TGCAGTGCTAGGGGGCGTGATGAAAAACTGTTTTTT,CSARGRDEKLFF
TRBV6-5,.,.,14,TRBJ2-7,TGTGCCAGCGCCCAGCTGGGGAGCTCCTACGAGCAGTACTTC,CASAQLGSSYEQYF
TRBV30,.,.,14,TRBJ2-3,TGTGCCTGTCGTTGGACAGATGGCACAGATACGCAGTATTTT,CACRWTDGTDTQYF
TRBV5-1,TRBD1,many,15,TRBJ1-1,TGCGCCAGCAGCGAAACAGGGACAGGAAACACTGAAGCTTTCTTT,CASSETGTGNTEAFF
TRBV5-1,TRBD1,many,14,TRBJ1-1,TGCGCCAGCAGCTTAGACAGACAGGGGACGGTAGCTTTCTTT,CASSLDRQGTVAFF
TRBV7-9,.,many,14,TRBJ2-1,TGTGCCAGCAGTTTCCATTTTGCTGTTGGTGAGCAGTTCTTC,CASSFHFAVGEQFF
TRBV7-9,TRBD2,many,15,TRBJ2-3,TGTGCCAGCAGCTTCGGCGGGGGGAGCACAGATACGCAGTATTTT,CASSFGGGSTDTQYF
TRBV5-1,.,many,13,TRBJ1-2,TGCGCCAGCAGCACCGGGACGGACTATGGCTACACCTTC,CASSTGTDYGYTF
TRBV5-6,.,.,15,TRBJ1-1,TGTGCCAGCAGTCTGGTGTGGGGGGGGAACACTGAAGCTTTCTTT,CASSLVWGGNTEAFF
TRBV5-1,.,many,14,TRBJ1-4,TGCGCCAGCAGCCCGGACGTCCCGAATGAAAAACTGTTTTTT,CASSPDVPNEKLFF
TRBV3-1,TRBD1,many,14,TRBJ1-3,TGTGCCAGCAGCCGTGGGACAGGGGGAAACACCATATATTTT,CASSRGTGGNTIYF
TRBV10-3,.,many,16,TRBJ2-3,TGTGCCATCAGTGAGTCGGCGGGCCAGGGGGGTTATACGCAGTATTTT,CAISESAGQGGYTQYF
TRBV10-3,.,many,15,TRBJ2-3,TGTGCCATCATGGGGTCGGGGGCCTTTGTATTTACGCAGTATTTT,CAIMGSGAFVFTQYF
TRBV6-5,TRBD1,few,15,TRBJ2-7,TGTGCCAGCAGCTCCCCGGGACAGGAATCCCACGAGCAGTACTTC,CASSSPGQESHEQYF
TRBV5-1,TRBD1,many,14,TRBJ1-2,TGCGCCAGCAGCTTGGCCGTAGGGGGCAAAGGCTACACCTTC,CASSLAVGGKGYTF
TRBV12-3/TRBV12-4,.,many,12,TRBJ1-4,TGTGCCAGCCAAGGGCCGATGGAAAAACTGTTTTTT,CASQGPMEKLFF
TRBV5-5,.,many,16,TRBJ2-2,TGTGCCAGCACCCGGGGACGGACCAGATCGACCGGGGAGCTGTTTTTT,CASTRGRTRSTGELFF
TRBV20-1,TRBD1,many,15,TRBJ1-2,TGCAGTGCTAGAGATGTCACAGGGGGACACTATGGCTACACCTTC,CSARDVTGGHYGYTF
TRBV3-1,.,many,15,TRBJ2-7,TGTGCCAGCAGCCCGATGAGCCACCTACTGGGGGAGCAGTACTTC,CASSPMSHLLGEQYF
TRBV5-6,.,many,12,TRBJ2-1,TGTGCCAGCAGCGGCCTTAGGGATGAGCAGTTCTTC,CASSGLRDEQFF
TRBV5-1,.,many,14,TRBJ1-2,TGCGCCAGCAGCTTGAACGGGGATAGCTATGGCTACACCTTC,CASSLNGDSYGYTF
TRBV6-1,TRBD1,many,16,TRBJ1-5,TGTGCCAGCAGTGATAGGGACAGGCCCAGCAATCAGCCCCAGCATTTT,CASSDRDRPSNQPQHF
TRBV29-1,.,many,9,TRBJ1-1,TGCAGCCACGGGAGGGGAGCTTTCTTT,CSHGRGAFF
TRBV11-2,.,many,13,TRBJ2-7,TGTGCCAGCAGCTTATATGAAGGGAACGAGCAGTACTTC,CASSLYEGNEQYF
TRBV7-6,.,many,15,TRBJ2-1,TGTGCCAGCAGCTTAGAGCAGGGTTTCTACAATGAGCAGTTCTTC,CASSLEQGFYNEQFF
TRBV5-1,.,.,15,TRBJ2-7,TGCGCCAGCAGCCCTAGGAGCAGGGGAGGAGACGAGCAGTACTTC,CASSPRSRGGDEQYF
TRBV7-2,.,many,13,TRBJ2-1,TGTGCCAGCAGCTTCCGACAAGTCAATGAGCAGTTCTTC,CASSFRQVNEQFF
TRBV24-1,.,many,16,TRBJ2-7,TGTGCCACCAGTCCCGGACAAGGGGCAGCAACCTACGAGCAGTACTTC,CATSPGQGAATYEQYF
TRBV9,.,many,14,TRBJ1-1,TGTGCCAGCAGCCCCCCTCCGGGGGCAACTGAAGCTTTCTTT,CASSPPPGATEAFF
TRBV7-9,.,many,16,TRBJ1-1,TGTGCCAGCAGCTTCCCCCTCCAGGGACGGAACACTGAAGCTTTCTTT,CASSFPLQGRNTEAFF
TRBV20-1,.,many,14,TRBJ1-1,TGCAGTGCTAGTCGCCCCGGCTTGAACACTGAAGCTTTCTTT,CSASRPGLNTEAFF
TRBV7-9,.,many,12,TRBJ1-2,TGTGCCAGCAGCTTATTACAGGGCGGCTACACCTTC,CASSLLQGGYTF
TRBV5-1,.,many,14,TRBJ1-1,TGCGCCAGCAGCTTGGAGTACTTGAACACTGAAGCTTTCTTT,CASSLEYLNTEAFF
TRBV5-1,TRBD1,many,15,TRBJ2-7,TGCGCCAGCAGCTCGACAGGGGGCTACTTAGACGAGCAGTACTTC,CASSSTGGYLDEQYF
TRBV20-1,.,many,11,TRBJ1-6,TGCAGTGCTAGAGAAGACAGTACCCTCCACTTT,CSAREDSTLHF
TRBV19,TRBD2,few,14,TRBJ2-1,TGTGCCAGCGGCCTTAGCGGGGCCTACAATGAGCAGTTCTTC,CASGLSGAYNEQFF
TRBV10-1,.,many,16,TRBJ1-2,TGCGCCAGCAGTGAGTACCGGGACCGAAGCGGCTATGGCTACACCTTC,CASSEYRDRSGYGYTF
TRBV5-1,TRBD1,.,14,TRBJ1-1,TGCGCCAGCAGCAAGGGACAGATTTACACTGAATCTGTCTTT,CASSKGQIYTESVF
TRBV5-1,.,many,13,TRBJ2-1,TGCGCCAGCAGCTTGGGGGGGGCCAATGAGCAGTTCTTC,CASSLGGANEQFF
TRBV5-1,.,many,15,TRBJ1-1,TGCGCCAGCAGCTTGGCCCGGGGCAGGGCCACTGAAGCTTTCTTT,CASSLARGRATEAFF